The sequence of this T cell receptor (beta chain) was determined in a study of cytomegalovirus exposure and HLA in healthy donors. The wider study: Earlier work reported 100 million to 130 million unique TCR beta sequences from about 179 million T cells. General study points: Common viral pathogens (according to a later analysis) appeared linked to several of the most significant clusters. Follow-up analysis later connected one missense variant in DCLRE1C with trimming of TCR beta V- and J-genes.

The PCR had 60 Vbeta and 13 Jbeta primers. The table came from immunoSEQ multiplex PCR; TCRdb's copy has only in-frame clones and leaves some out. The sample shows more than 150,000 clones, 81% of them seen only once. There are a few counts of this clone. Its specificity is not known. Source material: PBMCs. The sequence came from a middle-aged man in good health and CMV-seronegative.

The CDR3 bases are TGTGCCAGCAAGGGCGGGGGCTCCGCCAACAATGAGCAGTTCTTC. Encoded protein: CASKGGGSANNEQFF. V usage is TRBV2 and J usage is TRBJ2-1, with TRBD2 as a possible D gene (7 bases). V was pared by 7 bases and J by 5 bases, with 18 bases between. This CDR3 is 15 amino acids long. The germline V gene encodes CDR1 SNHLY and CDR2 FYNNEI.